This entry describes one T cell receptor (beta chain). CDR1 LNHDA and CDR2 SQIVND come from the germline V gene (reference sequence). The ends lost 5 bases at V and 5 bases at J; junction bases unmatched: 8. CDR3 size: 16 residues. The data belong to a study of cytomegalovirus exposure and HLA in healthy donors. Study summary: Sequencing of 180 million or so T cells in an earlier analysis found more than 100 million unique TCR beta sequences. Across 350 to 500 genotyped donors, about 86% landed in the Caucasian-associated ancestry cluster.

PCR employed 60 Vbeta and 13 Jbeta primers. Using immunoSEQ multiplex PCR, the repertoire was profiled, and TCRdb retains in-frame clones only, with some absent. The repertoire holds a few hundred thousand clones, with about 75% as singletons. The sequence was collected from a man aged 18 to 30 in good health and CMV-seronegative. The source material was PBMCs. V gene TRBV19 combines with J gene TRBJ2-2; 10 nucleotides line up with TRBD2. CDR3 sequence: CASSVAGGAWTGELFF. For the CDR3, the DNA is TGTGCCAGTAGTGTAGCGGGGGGCGCGTGGACCGGGGAGCTGTTTTTT.